This T cell receptor (beta chain) was observed in a study of cytomegalovirus exposure and HLA in healthy donors. This clone was observed a few times. The CDR3 loop spans 12 amino acids. Germline CDR1 SGHTA, CDR2 FQGNSA. V was pared by 5 bases and J by 2 bases, with 5 bases between. The PCR contained 60 Vbeta and 13 Jbeta primers. Data came from immunoSEQ multiplex PCR; TCRdb stores just in-frame clones and leaves some out. The sample lists fewer than 100,000 clones; approximately 78% were seen once. Sequencing input: PBMCs. This sequence originates from a male donor in good health and CMV-seropositive. The J gene is TRBJ2-3, the V gene TRBV7-2; unclear D gene. CDR3 region: CASSLFTDTQYF. CDR3 nucleotide sequence: TGTGCCAGCAGCCTTTTCACAGATACGCAGTATTTT. The full variable domain, in which reference TRBV7-2 and TRBJ2-3 provide the parts outside the CDR3, is GAGVSQSPSNKVTEKGKDVELRCDPISGHTALYWYRQSLGQGLEFLIYFQGNSAPDKSGLPSDRFSAERTGGSVSTLTIQRTQQEDSAVYLCASSLFTDTQYFGPGTRLTVL.